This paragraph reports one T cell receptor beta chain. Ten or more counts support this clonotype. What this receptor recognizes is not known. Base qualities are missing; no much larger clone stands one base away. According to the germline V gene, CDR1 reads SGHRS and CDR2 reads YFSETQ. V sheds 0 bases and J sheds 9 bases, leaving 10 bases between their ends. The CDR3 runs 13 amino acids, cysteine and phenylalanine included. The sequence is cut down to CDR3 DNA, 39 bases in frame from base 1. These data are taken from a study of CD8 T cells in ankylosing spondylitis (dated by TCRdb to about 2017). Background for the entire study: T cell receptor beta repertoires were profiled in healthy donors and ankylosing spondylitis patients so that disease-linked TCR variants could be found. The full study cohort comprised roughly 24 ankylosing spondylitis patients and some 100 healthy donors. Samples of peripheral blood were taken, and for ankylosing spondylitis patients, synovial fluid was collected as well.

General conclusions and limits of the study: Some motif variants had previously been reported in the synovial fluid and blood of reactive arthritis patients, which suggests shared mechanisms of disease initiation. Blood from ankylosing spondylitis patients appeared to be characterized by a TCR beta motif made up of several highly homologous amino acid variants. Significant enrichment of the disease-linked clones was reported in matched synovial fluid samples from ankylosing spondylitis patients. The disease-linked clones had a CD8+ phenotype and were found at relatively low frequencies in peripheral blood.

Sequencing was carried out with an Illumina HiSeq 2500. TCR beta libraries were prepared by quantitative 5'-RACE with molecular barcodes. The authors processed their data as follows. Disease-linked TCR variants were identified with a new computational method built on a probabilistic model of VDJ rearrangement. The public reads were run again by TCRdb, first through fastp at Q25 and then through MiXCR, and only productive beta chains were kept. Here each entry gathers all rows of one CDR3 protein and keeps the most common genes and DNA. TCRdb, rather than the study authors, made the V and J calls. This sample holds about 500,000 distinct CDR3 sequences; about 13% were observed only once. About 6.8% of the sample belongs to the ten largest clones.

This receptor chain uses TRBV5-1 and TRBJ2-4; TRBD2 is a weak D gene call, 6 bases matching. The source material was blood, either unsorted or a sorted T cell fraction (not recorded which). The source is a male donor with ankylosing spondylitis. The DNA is TGCGCCAGCAGCTTGGTGGCCGGGGGCATTCAGTACTTC. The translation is CASSLVAGGIQYF.